Described below is a single T cell receptor beta chain sequence and its context. Its target antigen remains unknown. No much larger clone exists at a distance of one base, and base qualities are not known. To sequence the TCRbeta CDR3 region, genomic DNA was isolated from the sorted cells. The immunoSEQ Assay was used to sequence the TCRbeta CDR3 regions. TCRdb provides this immuneACCESS table in a form limited to in-frame rearrangements. Some clones are lacking; in checked studies, under half of them reflect an unresolved V gene, and why the rest are absent is not known. This sample is represented by tens of thousands of clones; 85% to 90% of them were singletons. The ten largest clonotypes hold around 1.8% of the sample. Patients with autoimmune disease history or receiving systemic immunosuppression were excluded from the trial. Peripheral blood for TCR sequencing was drawn from every dose cohort at baseline, at cycle 4 day 1 and at cycle 7 day 1. Samples came from an open-label, multicenter, first-in-human phase I dose-escalation trial of ivuxolimab. The trial enrolled adults with locally advanced or metastatic head and neck squamous cell, hepatocellular, melanoma or renal cell carcinoma. Before TCR sequencing, CD4+ T cells and CD8+ T cells were sorted from peripheral blood as separate populations.

This sample is part of a study of OX40 agonist ivuxolimab in advanced cancers. A note on the overall study: Ivuxolimab was an agonistic, fully human IgG2 monoclonal antibody directed against OX40 (CD134), a costimulatory receptor. Intravenous ivuxolimab was administered to patients every 2 weeks at six dose levels: 0.01, 0.1, 0.3, 1.5, 3 and 10 mg/kg. Among the roughly 52 dose-escalation patients, about 20 had hepatocellular carcinoma, 15 or so melanoma, 9 renal cell carcinoma and 9 head and neck cancer. A male proportion of about 79% and a mean age of approximately 62 years, ranging from about 23 to 90, were recorded for the dose-escalation cohort. Patients were allowed to have had prior anti-PD-1, anti-PD-L1 or anti-CTLA-4 therapy, and less than 45% of the dose-escalation patients had previously received checkpoint inhibitors. Partial responses were achieved by three dose-escalation patients, of whom one had hepatocellular carcinoma and two had cutaneous melanoma. Peripheral TCRbeta sequencing aimed to test whether ivuxolimab altered TCR sequence diversity and caused clonal T-cell expansion. The paper describes the monotherapy dose-escalation part (N of about 57 patients) of the phase I trial of ivuxolimab. The research as a whole found: After ivuxolimab, more expanded clones were found on average in CD8+ T cells than in CD4+ T cells. Clonal expansion of both CD4+ and CD8+ blood T cells was observed from baseline to week 6 at doses 0.1 to 3.0 mg/kg. The antigen specificity of the peripheral T cells that underwent clonal expansion was not determined. Low levels of normalized T-cell clonal expansion were also seen in some patients who did not respond. In partial responders in the 0.1-3.0 mg/kg groups, normalized peripheral clonal expansion was found to be among the lowest, especially among CD8+ T cells.

As encoded in the germline V gene, CDR1 is SNHLY while CDR2 is FYNNEI. The CDR3 holds 11 amino acids from the cysteine to the phenylalanine. Only the CDR3 portion is preserved as DNA: 33 bases, with reading frame beginning at the first base. The junction shows trimming of 7 bases on V and 3 bases on J, plus 6 bases between the germline ends. This sequence uses TRBV2 and TRBJ1-1, with no D gene named confidently. This sequence was found in an adult with an advanced solid tumor such as melanoma, head and neck, liver or kidney cancer. Specimen: CD4+ or CD8+ T cells sorted from blood, collected in a trial of the OX40 agonist ivuxolimab. The DNA is TGTGCCAGCACGGGGTACACTGAAGCTTTCTTT. Translated, this is CASTGYTEAFF.